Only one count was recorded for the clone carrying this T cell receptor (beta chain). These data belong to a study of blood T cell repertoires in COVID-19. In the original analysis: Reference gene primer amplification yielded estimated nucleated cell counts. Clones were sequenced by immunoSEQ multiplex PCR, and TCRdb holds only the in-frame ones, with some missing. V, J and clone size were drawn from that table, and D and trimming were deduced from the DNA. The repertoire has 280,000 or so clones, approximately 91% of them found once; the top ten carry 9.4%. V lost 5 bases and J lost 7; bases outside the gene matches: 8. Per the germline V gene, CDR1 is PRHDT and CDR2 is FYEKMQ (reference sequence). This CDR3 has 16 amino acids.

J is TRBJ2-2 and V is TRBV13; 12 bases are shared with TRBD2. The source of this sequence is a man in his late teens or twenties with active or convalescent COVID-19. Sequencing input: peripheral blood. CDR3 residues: CASSPRLAGEIGELFF. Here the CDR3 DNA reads TGTGCCAGCAGCCCCCGACTAGCGGGGGAAATCGGGGAGCTGTTTTTT.